The present TCR beta chain was sequenced within a study of Ad26.COV2.S vaccination and SARS-CoV-2 variants. Study-wide context: Administration of Ad26.COV2.S was intramuscular, either once or twice 56 days apart.

Notes on the study in general: Spike-specific responses of CD8+ and CD4+ T cells were reported to display substantial breadth after vaccination. TCR breadth and depth estimates may have understated total T cell responses.

Sample treatment: around 19 received Ad26.COV2.S at low or high dose, single or two shots; several received placebo; per-sample allocation not given. Specimens were obtained on day 63 following the first vaccine or placebo injection. About this clone: Antigen: not known.

Produced via immunoSEQ multiplex PCR; TCRdb's table is partial and in-frame only. The data contain hundreds of thousands of clones, around 90% of them seen just once; the ten biggest clones take up about 6.4%. The TCR originated in a person aged 18-60 years who received the Ad26.COV2.S COVID-19 vaccine or a placebo. Sequenced material: peripheral blood, taken in a trial of Ad26.COV2.S vaccine versus placebo.

Here the CDR3 reads CASMVSVHNEKLFF. Here the CDR3 DNA reads TGTGCCAGCATGGTTTCGGTACATAATGAAAAACTGTTTTTT. The V gene is TRBV27, the J gene TRBJ1-4, with D unclear. The CDR3 covers 14 residues. The germline V gene has CDR1 MNHEY and CDR2 SMNVEV (reference sequence). V was trimmed by 7 bases and J by 4 bases, leaving 13 bases between them.